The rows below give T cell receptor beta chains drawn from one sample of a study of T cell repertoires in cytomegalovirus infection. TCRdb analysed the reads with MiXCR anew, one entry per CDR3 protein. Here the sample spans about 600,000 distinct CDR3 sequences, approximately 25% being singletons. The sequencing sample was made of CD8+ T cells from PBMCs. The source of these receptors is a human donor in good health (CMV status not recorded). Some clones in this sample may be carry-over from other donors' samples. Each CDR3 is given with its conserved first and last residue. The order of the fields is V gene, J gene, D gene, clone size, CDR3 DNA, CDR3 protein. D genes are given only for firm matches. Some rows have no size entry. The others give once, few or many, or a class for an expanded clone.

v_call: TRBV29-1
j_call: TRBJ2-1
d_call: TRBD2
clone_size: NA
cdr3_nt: TGCAGCGTTCAAGGACTAGCGGGGGGATACAATGAGCAGTTCTTC
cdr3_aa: CSVQGLAGGYNEQFF

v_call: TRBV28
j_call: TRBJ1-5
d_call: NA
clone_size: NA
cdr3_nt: TGTGCCAGCAGTTCCCACAAACTTAGCAATCAGCCCCAGCATTTT
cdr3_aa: CASSSHKLSNQPQHF

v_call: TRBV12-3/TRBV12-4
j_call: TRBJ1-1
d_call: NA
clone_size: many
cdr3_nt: TGTGCCAGCAGTTTTGGGGTTGGACCTGAAGCTTTCTTT
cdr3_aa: CASSFGVGPEAFF

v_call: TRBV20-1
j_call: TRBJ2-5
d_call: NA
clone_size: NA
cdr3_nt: TGCAATGCTAGAGAACTAGGCTTTGAGACCCAGTACTTC
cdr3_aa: CNARELGFETQYF

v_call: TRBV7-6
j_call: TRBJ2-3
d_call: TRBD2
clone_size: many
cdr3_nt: TGTGCCAGCAGCTTAGGGAGCGGGGGGGCCTGGGCAGATACGCAGTATTTT
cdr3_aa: CASSLGSGGAWADTQYF

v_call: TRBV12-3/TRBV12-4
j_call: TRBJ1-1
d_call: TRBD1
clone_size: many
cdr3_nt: TGTGCCAGCAGTTCCCGACAGGGGGAAGCTTTCTTT
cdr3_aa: CASSSRQGEAFF

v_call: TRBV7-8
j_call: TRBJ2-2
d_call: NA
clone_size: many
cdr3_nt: TGTGCCAGCAGCTCGTCCCCTTCTGAGAGGGAGCTGTTTTTT
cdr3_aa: CASSSSPSERELFF

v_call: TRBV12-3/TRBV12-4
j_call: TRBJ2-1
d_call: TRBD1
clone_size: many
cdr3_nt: TGTGCCAGCAGTTTCCCGGGACAGGGAAGCGATGAGCAGTTCTTC
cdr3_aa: CASSFPGQGSDEQFF

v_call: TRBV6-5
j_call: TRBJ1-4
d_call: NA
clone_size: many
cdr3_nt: TGTGCCAGCAGTTACAAACCGGGGGATCATGAAAAACTGTTTTTT
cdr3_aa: CASSYKPGDHEKLFF

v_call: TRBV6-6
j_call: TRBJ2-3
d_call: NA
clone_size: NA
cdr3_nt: TGTGCCAGCAGGCTGACAGCTCCAATAACCTCTAGCACAGATACGCAGTATTTT
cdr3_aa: CASRLTAPITSSTDTQYF

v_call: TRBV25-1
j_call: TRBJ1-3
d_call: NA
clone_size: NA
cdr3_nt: TGTGCCAGCAGAATGAAAATCGGAAACACCATATATTTT
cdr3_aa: CASRMKIGNTIYF

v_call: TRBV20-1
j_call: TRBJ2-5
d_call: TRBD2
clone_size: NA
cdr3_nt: TGCAGTGCTAGAGATCGTAGACTAGCGGGGGGGCCGGGAGAGACCCAGTACTTC
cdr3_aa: CSARDRRLAGGPGETQYF

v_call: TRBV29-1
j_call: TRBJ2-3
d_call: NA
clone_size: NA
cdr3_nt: TGCAGCGTTGATCGGGTGACAGATACGCAGTATTTT
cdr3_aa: CSVDRVTDTQYF

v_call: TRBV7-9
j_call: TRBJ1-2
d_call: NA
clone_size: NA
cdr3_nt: TGTGCCAGCAGCCCCACGAGAGGGGACTATGGCTACACCTTC
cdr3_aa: CASSPTRGDYGYTF